The next 16 T cell receptor beta chains were all read from a single sample in a study of cytomegalovirus exposure and HLA in healthy donors. The PCR employed 60 Vbeta primers together with 13 Jbeta primers. The protocol was immunoSEQ multiplex PCR, while the TCRdb copy is restricted to in-frame clones and leaves out a portion. The profile shows about 140,000 clones, 60% to 80% of them singletons. The material sequenced was PBMCs. The source is a woman under 40 in good health and CMV-seronegative.

The table lists this clone with a few counts. The J gene is TRBJ2-1, the V gene TRBV5-4; 7 nucleotides match TRBD2. The junction had 11 bases not matched to a gene; V was cut back by 3 bases and J by 8 bases. Germline V gives CDR1 SGHNT, CDR2 YYREEE (reference sequence). The CDR3 length is 15 residues. This CDR3 reads CASSSARVGGHEQFF. CDR3 sequence (DNA): TGTGCCAGCAGCTCCGCCCGTGTGGGAGGGCATGAGCAGTTCTTC.

V usage is TRBV13 and J usage is TRBJ2-1; TRBD2 is a possible D gene (6 bases). Between the trimmed V and J ends, which lost 7 bases and 8 bases, there was a span of 21 bases. The CDR3 loop spans 15 amino acids. Germline V CDR1 and CDR2: PRHDT, FYEKMQ (reference sequence). CDR3 region: CASNQKGLPGDEQFF. DNA of the CDR3: TGTGCCAGCAACCAAAAGGGACTCCCTGGGGATGAGCAGTTCTTC.

The gene calls are TRBV19 and TRBJ1-1, with a possible D match to TRBD1 (5 bases). The CDR3 is 15 residues long. Germline CDR1 LNHDA, CDR2 SQIVND (reference sequence). V was trimmed by 4 bases and J by 1 base, leaving 13 bases between them. The CDR3 sequence: CASSNAAQGNTEAFF. The CDR3 DNA sequence: TGTGCCAGTAGTAATGCGGCCCAGGGGAACACTGAAGCTTTCTTT.

The V gene is TRBV5-1, the J gene TRBJ2-1; the match to TRBD2 covers 9 bases. The germline gives CDR1 SGHRS, CDR2 YFSETQ. V was pared by 1 base and J by 9 bases, with 8 bases of the junction left unmatched. The CDR3 length is 15 residues. The CDR3 loop reads CASSLRAGGPSEQFF. The CDR3 DNA sequence: TGCGCCAGCAGCTTGAGGGCGGGAGGGCCCAGTGAGCAGTTCTTC.

The rearrangement links TRBV29-1 to TRBJ2-5; TRBD2 agrees at 7 bases. The germline gives CDR1 SQVTM, CDR2 ANQGSEA. V shed 0 bases and J 2 bases; nucleotides not matched to a gene: 0. The CDR3 sequence is 13 residues long. This CDR3 is CSVEEAGQETQYF. CDR3 bases: TGCAGCGTTGAAGAAGCGGGACAAGAGACCCAGTACTTC.

This chain uses TRBV28 with TRBJ2-1; 8 bases fit TRBD2. V gave up 6 bases and J gave up 2 bases; unmatched junction bases: 6. The germline V gene encodes CDR1 MDHEN and CDR2 SYDVKM. CDR3 size: 15 residues. The CDR3, as DNA: TGTGCCAGCAGCCCCCCGGGGGGGGCCTACAATGAGCAGTTCTTC. It is translated as CASSPPGGAYNEQFF.

This clone was recorded once. The chain has TRBV7-6 and TRBJ2-1; D may be TRBD2 (6 bases). Per the germline V gene, CDR1 is SGHVS and CDR2 is FNYEAQ. The CDR3 sequence is 15 residues long. Trimming stripped 3 bases from V and 4 bases from J, with 13 bases between. The CDR3 sequence is CASSFVGGLYNEQFF. As DNA, the CDR3 is TGTGCCAGCAGCTTTGTGGGGGGTCTATACAATGAGCAGTTCTTC.

V and J are TRBV11-2 and TRBJ2-2; 12 bases match TRBD2. Germline assignment: CDR1 SGHAT and CDR2 FQNNGV. This CDR3 has 17 amino acids. V trimming: 2 bases; J trimming: 5 bases; junction bases outside the gene matches: 6. The CDR3 is CASSLRGLAGWTGELFF. CDR3 DNA sequence: TGTGCCAGCAGCTTACGGGGACTAGCGGGTTGGACCGGGGAGCTGTTTTTT.

The chain uses TRBV5-1 and TRBJ2-1; no clear D gene. The CDR3 spans 13 residues. The germline CDR1 and CDR2 sequences are SGHRS and YFSETQ. The V end was cut by 0 bases, the J end by 14 bases, with 15 bases between. CDR3 nucleotides: TGCGCCAGCAGCTTGGCTGCCCGGAGTCGGGAGTTCTTC. Encoded protein: CASSLAARSREFF.

The chain joins TRBV18 to TRBJ2-7, with TRBD1 identical over 7 bases. After removal of 4 bases from V and 5 bases from J, the junction contained 11 bases not matched to a gene. CDR1 and CDR2 from the germline V gene are KGHSH and LQKENI. This CDR3 is built from 15 residues. The CDR3 DNA follows: TGTGCCAGCTCACTACACAGGGGTGTCGGAGACGAGCAGTACGTC. Its translation is CASSLHRGVGDEQYV.

The rearrangement joins TRBV2 to TRBJ1-6; D not certain. CDR3 length: 14 amino acids. Deletions cut 6 bases from V and 8 bases from J, with 14 bases between. Germline CDR1 reads SNHLY; CDR2 reads FYNNEI. The CDR3 bases are TGTGCCAGCAGAGTGAACATGAGGGATTCACCCCTCCACTTT. This translates into CASRVNMRDSPLHF.

The chain uses TRBV7-6 and TRBJ2-5; TRBD2 matches 12 bases. This CDR3 region has 17 residues. J gave up 4 bases and V 3 bases, and 9 bases lay outside the gene matches. Germline values: CDR1 SGHVS, CDR2 FNYEAQ. CDR3 sequence: CASSFRLAGEGRETQYF. DNA of the CDR3: TGTGCCAGCAGCTTCCGACTAGCGGGGGAGGGTCGAGAGACCCAGTACTTC.

V is TRBV5-1 and J is TRBJ1-4, with D perhaps TRBD1 (6 bases). The V and J ends lost 2 bases and 3 bases respectively, with 11 bases between them. CDR1 and CDR2 from the germline V gene are SGHRS and YFSETQ. This CDR3 region has 15 residues. CDR3 residues: CASSLQGQANEKLFF. As DNA, the CDR3 is TGCGCCAGCAGCTTACAGGGTCAGGCTAATGAAAAACTGTTTTTT.

The J gene is TRBJ1-1, the V gene TRBV7-2; D is possibly TRBD1 (5 bases). The germline V gene encodes CDR1 SGHTA and CDR2 FQGNSA. CDR3 length: 13 residues. Deletions cut 5 bases from V and 5 bases from J, with 12 bases between. For the CDR3, the DNA is TGTGCCAGCAGCGTCAGGGTGGAGACTGAAGCTTTCTTT. Translation: CASSVRVETEAFF.

The chain couples TRBV19 to TRBJ2-5; 13 nucleotides match TRBD2. V dropped 6 bases and J dropped 11; count of bases not matched to a gene: 12. Germline V gene data show CDR1 as LNHDA and CDR2 as SQIVND (reference sequence). The CDR3 sequence is 15 residues long. The CDR3 DNA follows: TGTGCCAGTAGGCCGGGACTAGCGGGATTGGATGAGCAGTACTTC. Residues: CASRPGLAGLDEQYF.

This clone was observed a handful of times. The chain recombines TRBV6-5 with TRBJ2-5; a possible D gene is TRBD2 (6 bases). V lost 6 bases, J lost 5 bases, and 13 bases lay in between. Germline CDR1 and CDR2: MNHEY and SVGAGI. The CDR3 is 13 amino acids. CDR3 region: CASRSGTGETQYF. For the CDR3, the DNA is TGTGCCAGCAGATCCGGGACTGGGGAGACCCAGTACTTC.